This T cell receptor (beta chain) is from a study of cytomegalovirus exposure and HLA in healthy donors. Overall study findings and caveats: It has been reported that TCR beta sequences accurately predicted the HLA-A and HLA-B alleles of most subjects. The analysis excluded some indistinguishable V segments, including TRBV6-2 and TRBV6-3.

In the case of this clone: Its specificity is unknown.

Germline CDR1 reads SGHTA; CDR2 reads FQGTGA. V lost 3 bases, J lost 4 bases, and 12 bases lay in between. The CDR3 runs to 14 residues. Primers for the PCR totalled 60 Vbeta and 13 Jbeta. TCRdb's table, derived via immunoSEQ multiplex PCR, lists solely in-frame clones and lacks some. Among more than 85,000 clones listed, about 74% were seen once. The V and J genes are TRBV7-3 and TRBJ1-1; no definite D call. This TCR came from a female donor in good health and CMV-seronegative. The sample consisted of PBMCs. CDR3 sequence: CASSFGSGTTEAFF. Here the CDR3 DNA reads TGTGCCAGCAGCTTTGGGTCAGGAACCACTGAAGCTTTCTTT.